The 15 T cell receptor beta chains reported below all come from one sample, sequenced in a study of technical replicates of blood from four donors. TCRdb keeps only in-frame clones here, not all; method: immunoSEQ multiplex PCR. The profile covers about 88,000 clones, with just under 95% appearing a single time and about 0.27% taken by the ten largest. The sequencing input was T cells isolated from PBMCs. These receptors were taken from a human donor in good health.

This chain joins TRBV5-1 and TRBJ2-2; TRBD1 aligns across 9 bases. The V and J ends lost 3 bases and 5 bases, in that order; junction bases with no gene match: 8. Germline CDR1 and CDR2: SGHRS and YFSETQ. There are 16 residues in the CDR3. CDR3 sequence reads: CASSSPGTGLTGELFF. The CDR3 bases are TGCGCCAGCAGCTCCCCCGGGACAGGGTTGACCGGGGAGCTGTTTTTT.

This clone was counted a single time. This rearrangement joins TRBV10-3 to TRBJ2-3; the D is unclear. Germline V lookup: CDR1 ENHRY, CDR2 SYGVKD. Trimming took off 6 bases at V and 1 base at J, with 11 bases between the two ends. The CDR3 sequence is 14 residues long. The CDR3 DNA reads as TGTGCCATCAGGGCCCAACTACGCACAGATACGCAGTATTTT. This sequence encodes CAIRAQLRTDTQYF.

The chain employs TRBV6-6 and TRBJ2-7, with TRBD1 identical over 11 bases. Germline-derived CDR1 and CDR2 are MNHNY and SVGAGI (reference sequence). The CDR3 has 14 amino acids. Germline trimming cut 7 bases from V and 3 bases from J; bases unmatched to any gene: 5. Written as DNA, the CDR3 is TGTGCCAGCAACCCCGGGACAGGGGGCTACGAGCAGTACTTC. Translating it yields CASNPGTGGYEQYF.

The V and J genes are TRBV7-2 and TRBJ1-1, with D unclear. The CDR3 is made up of 14 amino acids. Germline CDR1 SGHTA, CDR2 FQGNSA. The germline V and J ends were trimmed by 8 bases and 0 bases, with 13 bases remaining between them. CDR3 residues: CASGHPWMNTEAFF. The CDR3 nucleotides are TGTGCCAGCGGGCATCCCTGGATGAACACTGAAGCTTTCTTT. Using reference TRBV7-2 and TRBJ1-1 for the parts outside the CDR3, the full variable domain is GAGVSQSPSNKVTEKGKDVELRCDPISGHTALYWYRQSLGQGLEFLIYFQGNSAPDKSGLPSDRFSAERTGGSVSTLTIQRTQQEDSAVYLCASGHPWMNTEAFFGQGTRLTVV.

V usage is TRBV28 and J usage is TRBJ1-1; possible D gene TRBD1, 5 bases. The CDR3 loop spans 17 amino acids. Germline CDR1 and CDR2: MDHEN and SYDVKM. Trimming took off 2 bases at V and 1 base at J, with 17 bases between the two ends. CDR3 loop: CASSLIGWGVRNTEAFF. The CDR3 coding sequence is TGTGCCAGCAGTTTAATAGGATGGGGCGTCCGGAACACTGAAGCTTTCTTT.

This rearrangement joins TRBV11-2 to TRBJ2-2; D gene ambiguous. Germline V CDR1 and CDR2: SGHAT, FQNNGV. This CDR3 spans 16 amino acids. Between the trimmed V and J ends, which lost 2 bases and 3 bases, there was a span of 13 bases. The CDR3 DNA sequence: TGTGCCAGCAGCTTAATGACTCCCCCGTACACCGGGGAGCTGTTTTTT. Translated, it gives CASSLMTPPYTGELFF.

The chain couples TRBV5-4 to TRBJ2-3; 7 positions agree with TRBD2. This CDR3 contains 17 residues. Germline CDR1 is SGHNT and CDR2 is YYREEE (reference sequence). V was clipped by 5 bases and J by 2 bases; unmatched bases: 14. This CDR3 is CASRPLGLAEITDTQYF. DNA of the CDR3: TGTGCCAGCAGGCCCCTCGGGCTAGCGGAGATCACAGATACGCAGTATTTT.

The rearrangement joins TRBV28 to TRBJ2-5; possible D gene TRBD1, 5 bases. Germline CDR1 and CDR2: MDHEN and SYDVKM. The CDR3 contains 12 residues. V lost 8 bases to trimming and J lost 9 bases, with 16 bases between them. The CDR3 DNA reads as TGTGCCAGCCATGACAGCAGCAGGGCCCAGTACTTC. This encodes CASHDSSRAQYF.

The V and J genes are TRBV7-9 and TRBJ2-2, with TRBD1 identical over 8 bases. CDR3 size: 15 residues. Germline V CDR1 and CDR2: SEHNR, FQNEAQ (reference sequence). J gave up 6 bases and V 8 bases, and 11 bases lay outside the gene matches. Here the CDR3 DNA reads TGTGCCAGCCCCCAGGACAGGGCTAATCCCGGGGAGCTGTTTTTT. Protein: CASPQDRANPGELFF. Combining the CDR3 with reference TRBV7-9 and TRBJ2-2 gives the whole variable domain DTGVSQNPRHKITKRGQNVTFRCDPISEHNRLYWYRQTLGQGPEFLTYFQNEAQLEKSRLLSDRFSAERPKGSFSTLEIQRTEQGDSAMYLCASPQDRANPGELFFGEGSRLTVL.

The chain uses TRBV18 and TRBJ2-3; 9 nucleotides match TRBD2. Germline trimming cut 1 base from V and 3 bases from J; bases unmatched to any gene: 11. This CDR3 region has 18 residues. Germline CDR1 and CDR2: KGHSH and LQKENI. CDR3 region: CASSPRGSRLADTDTQYF. The DNA for the CDR3 is TGTGCCAGCTCACCACGAGGTTCAAGACTAGCGGATACAGATACGCAGTATTTT.

The chain carries TRBV28 and TRBJ1-2; TRBD1 matches at 7 bases. Germline trimming cut 9 bases from V and 8 bases from J; bases unmatched to any gene: 12. CDR1 is MDHEN and CDR2 is SYDVKM in the germline V gene. This CDR3 region has 13 residues. The CDR3 bases are TGTGCCAGTTATCCAGGGGGATCGGAAGGCTACACCTTC. It codes for CASYPGGSEGYTF.

J is TRBJ1-5 and V is TRBV5-4; 7 bases align to TRBD1. This CDR3 comprises 16 residues. Per the germline V gene, CDR1 is SGHNT and CDR2 is YYREEE (reference sequence). V shed 4 bases, J shed 4 bases, and the junction held 11 bases outside the gene matches. This CDR3 is CASSLIWTGENQPQHF. The CDR3 DNA reads TGTGCCAGCAGCCTCATATGGACAGGAGAGAATCAGCCCCAGCATTTT.

The J gene is TRBJ1-2, the V gene TRBV21-1. TRBV21-1 is a recognized pseudogene. The CDR3 spans 18 residues. This chain's CDR3 is CASSRRGGRSNISYGYTF. CDR3 DNA sequence: TGTGCCAGCAGCAGGAGGGGGGGACGGAGTAATATTAGCTATGGCTACACCTTC.

The genes are TRBV2 and TRBJ2-7; TRBD2 aligns across 10 bases. The CDR3 is made up of 15 amino acids. From germline, CDR1 is SNHLY and CDR2 FYNNEI. Trimming took 8 bases from V and 6 from J; bases not matched to a gene: 13. Here the CDR3 reads CASETTSGMRVEQYF. CDR3 DNA sequence: TGTGCCAGCGAGACAACTAGCGGGATGAGGGTCGAGCAGTACTTC.

This chain joins TRBV5-6 and TRBJ1-1; the D is unclear. The germline V gene has CDR1 SGHDT and CDR2 YYEEEE. The CDR3 runs to 15 residues. Deletions cut 0 bases from V and 1 base from J, with 10 bases between. The CDR3 sequence is CASSLGLYRNTEAFF. The CDR3 DNA is TGTGCCAGCAGCTTGGGACTATATCGGAACACTGAAGCTTTCTTT.